The clone carrying this TCR beta chain was seen only once. As yet, its antigen is unknown. Assay used: immunoSEQ multiplex PCR; TCRdb lists only in-frame clones, some missing. The table includes about 97,000 clones, 90% to 95% detected once. The V gene's germline CDR1 is SGHTA and CDR2 FQGTGA. V lost 0 bases and J 5 bases, leaving 8 bases between the germline ends. The CDR3 extends over 13 amino acids. This sample was included in a study of graft-versus-host responses after intestinal transplantation. Study-wide findings and caveats: Investigators detected GvH clones in recipient marrow, with some emerging earlier in ileum or blood. Levels of circulating GvH clones at their peak were associated with early post-transplant HvG declines.

Material: unstimulated CD4+ T cells sorted from spleen or lymph node cells, obtained before transplant. The chain links TRBV7-3 to TRBJ2-7; D gene ambiguous. This clonotype was obtained from a human donor who was the organ donor for an intestinal transplant. The CDR3 region is CASSLTRQNEQYF. CDR3 sequence (DNA): TGTGCCAGCAGCTTAACGAGGCAGAACGAGCAGTACTTC.